One sample yielded the 32 T cell receptor beta chains listed below, sequenced in a study of blood T cell repertoires in COVID-19. Clones were sequenced by immunoSEQ multiplex PCR, and TCRdb holds only the in-frame ones, with some missing. The repertoire holds some 48,000 clones, with around 80% as singletons. Input material: peripheral blood. The receptor set was obtained from a human donor in a cohort sampled during active COVID-19.

V gene TRBV28 combines with J gene TRBJ1-4, with TRBD1 matching 7 bases. The germline gives CDR1 MDHEN, CDR2 SYDVKM. V shed 2 bases, J shed 8 bases, and the junction held 8 bases outside the gene matches. The CDR3 runs 15 residues. CDR3 sequence (DNA): TGTGCCAGCAGTTTACCCAGACAGGGTGGGGAAAAACTGTTTTTT. Its protein is CASSLPRQGGEKLFF.

The chain joins TRBV15 to TRBJ1-4; 8 bases agree with TRBD1. Germline V gives CDR1 LNHNV, CDR2 YYDKDF (reference sequence). The length of the CDR3 is 17 residues. J lost 0 bases, V lost 1 base, and 4 bases had no gene match. For the CDR3, the DNA is TGTGCCACCAGCAGAGGGGGCAGGGGGCCAACTAATGAAAAACTGTTTTTT. The encoded protein is CATSRGGRGPTNEKLFF.

J is TRBJ2-7 and V is TRBV5-1; tentatively, D is TRBD2 (5 bases). The CDR3 consists of 13 residues. V shed 1 base and J shed 2 bases, with 7 bases lying between them. The V gene's germline CDR1 is SGHRS and CDR2 YFSETQ. In nucleotides, the CDR3 is TGCGCCAGCAGCTTGCCCGGGACCTACGAGCAGTACTTC. Translated, it gives CASSLPGTYEQYF.

This chain links TRBV5-4 with TRBJ2-3, with 7 bases matching TRBD2. Germline CDR1 and CDR2: SGHNT and YYREEE (reference sequence). The V segment lost 6 bases and the J segment 4 bases; nucleotides outside the gene matches: 8. This CDR3 region has 14 residues. In DNA, the CDR3 is TGTGCCAGCACCCGGGCTAGCGGTGCAGATACGCAGTATTTT. The encoded protein is CASTRASGADTQYF.

The chain employs TRBV27 and TRBJ2-1; TRBD2 matches at 14 bases. Germline V CDR1 and CDR2: MNHEY, SMNVEV (reference sequence). V trimming: 3 bases; J trimming: 7 bases; junction bases outside the gene matches: 14. The CDR3 contains 19 residues. CDR3 nucleotide sequence: TGTGCCAGCAGTTTCCGTTCGACTAGCGGGAGGGCCGGGGTGAATGAGCAGTTCTTC. Amino acids: CASSFRSTSGRAGVNEQFF.

The sample holds one count of this clone. V and J are TRBV25-1 and TRBJ2-1; 7 nucleotides align to TRBD1. Germline loops: CDR1 MGHDK, CDR2 SYGVNS. The CDR3 sequence is 13 residues long. J lost 8 bases, V lost 5 bases, and 6 bases had no gene match. CDR3 sequence reads: CASSKTGSDEQFF. The CDR3 bases are TGTGCCAGCAGTAAGACAGGGTCGGATGAGCAGTTCTTC.

The chain recombines TRBV11-3 with TRBJ2-5; 12 nucleotides agree with TRBD2. This CDR3 has 17 amino acids. V lost 1 base to trimming and J lost 1 base; unmatched junction nucleotides: 4. Germline CDR1 reads SGHNT; CDR2 reads YENEEA. The CDR3 region has the DNA TGTGCCAGCAGCTTAGTTTCTAGCGGGAGGGTCCAAGAGACCCAGTACTTC. Translating gives CASSLVSSGRVQETQYF.

The genes are TRBV6-2 or TRBV6-3 and TRBJ2-2, with TRBD1 identical over 8 bases. J gave up 5 bases and V 6 bases, and 5 bases lay outside the gene matches. This CDR3 comprises 14 residues. Germline CDR1 MNHEY, CDR2 SVGEGT. In DNA form, the CDR3 reads TGTGCCAGCAGCCCCCGACAGGGGACCGGGGAGCTGTTTTTT. This encodes CASSPRQGTGELFF.

This chain connects TRBV5-4 to TRBJ1-1; 9 bases fit TRBD1. V lost 4 bases, J lost 8 bases, and 9 bases stayed unmatched. Germline V gene data show CDR1 as SGHNT and CDR2 as YYREEE (reference sequence). The CDR3 runs to 14 residues. CDR3 region: CASSQQTGGREAFF. CDR3 sequence (DNA): TGTGCCAGCAGCCAGCAGACAGGGGGGAGGGAAGCTTTCTTT.

This clone was recorded once. The chain recombines TRBV18 with TRBJ1-4, with D perhaps matching TRBD1 (6 bases). CDR3 size: 15 residues. Germline assignment: CDR1 KGHSH and CDR2 LQKENI. Trimming cost V 3 bases and J 4 bases, with 12 bases left between them. The CDR3 region has the DNA TGTGCCAGCTCACCCCAGGGGATCGGTAATGAAAAACTGTTTTTT. Encoded protein: CASSPQGIGNEKLFF. Full variable domain (missing parts from reference TRBV18 and TRBJ1-4): NAGVMQNPRHLVRRRGQEARLRCSPMKGHSHVYWYRQLPEEGLKFMVYLQKENIIDESGMPKERFSAEFPKEGPSILRIQQVVRGDSAAYFCASSPQGIGNEKLFFGSGTQLSVL.

This rearrangement joins TRBV28 to TRBJ1-4, with a possible D match to TRBD1 (6 bases). V was cut by 7 bases and J by 0 bases, with 9 bases left in between. The CDR3 runs 14 residues. The V gene's germline CDR1 is MDHEN and CDR2 SYDVKM. The CDR3 sequence: CASTSGATNEKLFF. In nucleotides, the CDR3 is TGTGCCAGCACTTCAGGGGCAACTAATGAAAAACTGTTTTTT. The whole variable domain, filled in from reference TRBV28 and TRBJ1-4, reads DVKVTQSSRYLVKRTGEKVFLECVQDMDHENMFWYRQDPGLGLRLIYFSYDVKMKEKGDIPEGYSVSREKKERFSLILESASTNQTSMYLCASTSGATNEKLFFGSGTQLSVL.

J is TRBJ2-2 and V is TRBV19; 10 bases line up with TRBD1. CDR3 length: 15 residues. The V gene's germline CDR1 is LNHDA and CDR2 SQIVND (reference sequence). J was trimmed by 4 bases and V by 3 bases; bases with no gene match: 2. The CDR3 reads CASSIGQGGTGELFF. The DNA of the CDR3 is TGTGCCAGTAGTATCGGACAGGGGGGCACCGGGGAGCTGTTTTTT.

The chain couples TRBV12-3 or TRBV12-4 to TRBJ1-1; TRBD1 is a possible D gene (6 bases). This CDR3 comprises 13 residues. V lost 5 bases to trimming and J lost 11 bases, with 18 bases between them. The CDR3: CASSISGGPWAFF. In DNA form, the CDR3 reads TGTGCCAGCAGTATTTCGGGGGGGCCGTGGGCTTTCTTT.

CDR3 sequence (DNA): TGTGCCACCAGCAGAGACCGACGGGCGGGGCACGAGCAGTACTTC. It is translated as CATSRDRRAGHEQYF. This chain joins TRBV15 and TRBJ2-7; weak D call: TRBD2 (6 bases). Germline CDR1 LNHNV, CDR2 YYDKDF (reference sequence). The CDR3 runs to 15 residues. V dropped 0 bases and J dropped 5 bases, with 14 bases sitting between them.

This chain joins TRBV20-1 and TRBJ2-7; D is unclear. From germline, CDR1 is DFQATT and CDR2 SNEGSKA (reference sequence). The CDR3 loop spans 11 amino acids. The ends were cut back, 0 bases at V and 4 bases at J, with 4 bases in the middle. The CDR3 DNA sequence: TGCAGTGCTAGAGATGTATACGAGCAGTACTTC. Protein: CSARDVYEQYF.

The chain recombines TRBV15 with TRBJ1-5; no clear D. Germline CDR1 and CDR2: LNHNV and YYDKDF (reference sequence). The CDR3 extends over 14 amino acids. Trimming cost V 6 bases and J 11 bases, with 20 bases left between them. CDR3 sequence reads: CATSSRTGIRSQHF. CDR3 in DNA: TGTGCCACCAGTTCTAGGACGGGGATCAGGTCCCAGCATTTT.

This sequence joins TRBV30 and TRBJ2-5, with 7 nucleotides matching TRBD2. The junction had 1 base not matched to a gene; V was cut back by 4 bases and J by 2 bases. The CDR3 sequence is 12 residues long. The germline V gene has CDR1 GTSNPN and CDR2 SVGIG (reference sequence). The CDR3 region is CAWTSGQETQYF. The CDR3 nucleotides read TGTGCCTGGACTAGCGGACAAGAGACCCAGTACTTC.

V and J are TRBV5-4 and TRBJ2-5, with D possibly matching TRBD1 (6 bases). The CDR3 has 15 residues. Looked up from germline, CDR1 is SGHNT and CDR2 is YYREEE (reference sequence). V lost 0 bases, J lost 5 bases, and 14 bases lay in between. CDR3 coding DNA: TGTGCCAGCAGCTTGGTGAGCGGAAGGGGGGAGACCCAGTACTTC. Translation gives CASSLVSGRGETQYF.

The chain joins TRBV12-5 to TRBJ1-2; the D is unclear. This CDR3 comprises 11 residues. In germline, CDR1 is LGHNT, CDR2 FRNRAP. Between the trimmed V and J ends, which lost 5 bases and 2 bases, there was a span of 3 bases. CDR3 sequence (DNA): TGTGCTAGTGGTACAAACTATGGCTACACCTTC. Translated: CASGTNYGYTF.

This clone showed up just a few times. The chain has TRBV5-1 and TRBJ1-1; tentative D call: TRBD1 (5 bases). V dropped 0 bases and J dropped 3 bases, with 9 bases sitting between them. The CDR3 consists of 14 residues. Per germline, CDR1 SGHRS and CDR2 YFSETQ. This CDR3 is CASSLASRDTEAFF. The CDR3 region has the DNA TGCGCCAGCAGCTTGGCCAGCAGGGACACTGAAGCTTTCTTT.

The sample holds a few counts of this clone. The gene calls are TRBV30 and TRBJ2-7; no firm D call. The V gene's germline CDR1 is GTSNPN and CDR2 SVGIG (reference sequence). V was trimmed by 1 base and J by 4 bases, leaving 17 bases between them. CDR3 length: 15 amino acids. The CDR3 DNA reads as TGTGCCTGGAGTGCCCGGTCGAGGCGCCCGTACGAGCAGTACTTC. Translating it yields CAWSARSRRPYEQYF.

The chain is built from TRBV28 and TRBJ2-4, with TRBD1 matching over 9 bases. The CDR3 loop spans 14 amino acids. Germline V CDR1 and CDR2: MDHEN, SYDVKM. Trimming at V came to 2 bases and at J to 7 bases, leaving 3 bases not matched to a gene. For the CDR3, the DNA is TGTGCCAGCAGTTTACCGGGACAGGGTAACATTCAGTACTTC. Translation gives CASSLPGQGNIQYF.

The rearrangement uses TRBV19 and TRBJ1-5; TRBD1 aligns across 9 bases. This CDR3 is 18 amino acids long. V trimming: 0 bases; J trimming: 4 bases; junction bases outside the gene matches: 10. CDR1 LNHDA and CDR2 SQIVND come from the germline V gene (reference sequence). For the CDR3, the DNA is TGTGCCAGTAGTATAGATTCCAGGACAGGGGTAGGAAATCAGCCCCAGCATTTT. Its protein is CASSIDSRTGVGNQPQHF.

This chain joins TRBV5-1 and TRBJ1-1; TRBD1 is a possible D gene (6 bases). The CDR3 has 14 amino acids. Germline V gene sequence: CDR1 SGHRS, CDR2 YFSETQ. The V end was cut by 3 bases, the J end by 0 bases, with 9 bases between. The CDR3 loop is CASSSDSVNTEAFF. The CDR3, as DNA: TGCGCCAGCAGCTCGGACAGTGTGAACACTGAAGCTTTCTTT.

CDR3 DNA sequence: TGCGCCACCAAACTCGGGGCCAACGTCCTGACTTTC. The encoded protein is CATKLGANVLTF. J is TRBJ2-6 and V is TRBV10-1; D remains ambiguous. Germline-derived CDR1 and CDR2 are WNHNN and SYGVQD (reference sequence). This CDR3 comprises 12 residues. V shed 10 bases and J shed 4 bases, with 8 bases lying between them.

The genes are TRBV9 and TRBJ2-3; the D is unclear. CDR1 and CDR2 from the germline V gene are SGDLS and YYNGEE. V shed 1 base and J shed 1 base, with 4 bases lying between them. The CDR3 totals 13 residues. CDR3 in amino acids: CASSVRGTDTQYF. The CDR3 DNA sequence: TGTGCCAGCAGCGTACGGGGCACAGATACGCAGTATTTT.

The chain carries TRBV6-6 and TRBJ2-5; D possibly corresponds to TRBD1 (6 bases). With 1 base removed from V and 3 bases from J, the gap between germline ends came to 15 bases. This CDR3 has 16 residues. Germline-derived CDR1 and CDR2 are MNHNY and SVGAGI (reference sequence). The CDR3 DNA follows: TGTGCCAGCAGTTACTACTTGCTGGACAGTGAAGAGACCCAGTACTTC. This gives the protein CASSYYLLDSEETQYF.

The genes are TRBV11-2 and TRBJ2-7; 14 bases line up with TRBD2. V shed 0 bases, J shed 2 bases, and the junction held 6 bases outside the gene matches. CDR3 size: 18 residues. Germline assignment: CDR1 SGHAT and CDR2 FQNNGV. The CDR3 region has the DNA TGTGCCAGCAGCTTAGATAGGACTAGCGGGAGGAAGGCCTACGAGCAGTACTTC. This codes for CASSLDRTSGRKAYEQYF.

This clone was picked up one time. V and J are TRBV7-9 and TRBJ1-2, with D possibly being TRBD1 (5 bases). Between the trimmed V and J ends, which lost 3 bases and 8 bases, there was a span of 13 bases. Germline V gene data show CDR1 as SEHNR and CDR2 as FQNEAQ (reference sequence). The CDR3 loop spans 13 amino acids. In DNA, the CDR3 is TGTGCCAGCAGCTTGTCCAGGGATGGAGGCTACACCTTC. Protein product: CASSLSRDGGYTF.

The V gene is TRBV4-3, the J gene TRBJ2-7; 8 nucleotides align to TRBD2. CDR1 is LGHNA and CDR2 is YSLEER in the germline V gene. The junction had 6 bases not matched to a gene; V was cut back by 5 bases and J by 3 bases. CDR3 length equals 14 residues. CDR3 nucleotide sequence: TGCGCCAGCAGCAACCACGCGGGGGGCTACGAGCAGTACTTC. Its protein is CASSNHAGGYEQYF.

This rearrangement joins TRBV7-6 to TRBJ2-6; 7 nucleotides line up with TRBD2. This CDR3 is built from 15 residues. Germline CDR1 and CDR2: SGHVS and FNYEAQ. With V trimmed by 5 bases and J by 3 bases, 4 bases remained unmatched. CDR3 sequence: CASSMTSYGANVLTF. In DNA form, the CDR3 reads TGTGCCAGCAGCATGACTAGCTATGGGGCCAACGTCCTGACTTTC.

The genes are TRBV28 and TRBJ1-1, with D tentatively TRBD1 (6 bases). Trimming removed 10 bases from V and 1 base from J, with 19 bases in between. The CDR3 has 15 residues. Germline V gene data show CDR1 as MDHEN and CDR2 as SYDVKM. CDR3 protein: CATAFRGGANTEAFF. DNA of the CDR3: TGTGCCACCGCGTTTAGGGGGGGAGCGAACACTGAAGCTTTCTTT.